The sequence of this TCR beta chain was determined in a study of OX40 agonist ivuxolimab in advanced cancers. Study details: Ivuxolimab is an agonistic anti-OX40 (CD134) antibody, and patients were treated with it. Findings of the study overall: Clonal expansion in partial responders at 0.1-3.0 mg/kg ranked among the lowest.

From germline, CDR1 is SGHTA and CDR2 FQGNSA. The CDR3 consists of 15 residues. The trim removed 5 bases at V and 7 bases at J, leaving 11 bases unmatched. A note on this clone: The antigen is not known.

Profiled with immunoSEQ multiplex PCR; TCRdb holds only in-frame clones, not every one. The sample has approximately 100,000 clones; roughly 90% are singletons. Patients were excluded for autoimmune disease history or systemic immunosuppression. The specimen was CD4+ or CD8+ T cells sorted from blood, collected in a trial of the OX40 agonist ivuxolimab. This TCR came from an adult with an advanced solid tumor such as melanoma, head and neck, liver or kidney cancer. The rearrangement joins TRBV7-2 to TRBJ2-7; TRBD2 aligns across 10 bases. As DNA, the CDR3 is TGTGCCAGCAGCCTTCGGGGACTAGCGACGGGTGAGCAGTACTTC. Protein product: CASSLRGLATGEQYF.